These T cell receptor beta chains were read from a single sample in a study of cytomegalovirus exposure and HLA in healthy donors. Clones were sequenced by immunoSEQ multiplex PCR, and TCRdb holds only the in-frame ones, with some missing. The sample table includes around 88,000 clones. Sequencing input: PBMCs. The receptors shown here come from a girl aged 5 to 17 in good health and CMV-seropositive. Each CDR3 is given with its conserved first and last residue. Each record gives: D gene, J gene, V gene, CDR3 DNA, CDR3 protein. The D gene is left open where the match is weak.

.	TRBJ2-5	TRBV30	TGTGCCCTAACCAGGACTCAAGAGAACCAGTACTTC	CALTRTQENQYF
.	TRBJ2-5	TRBV5-1	TGCGCCAGCAGCTCCCGGTACCAAGAGACCCAGTACTTC	CASSSRYQETQYF
.	TRBJ2-7	TRBV7-9	TGTGCCAGCAGCTCCGGTCCCGAGCAGTACTTC	CASSSGPEQYF
.	TRBJ2-5	TRBV28	TGTGCCAGCAGTTTGCAGGGTAGGAAAGAGACCCAGTACTTC	CASSLQGRKETQYF
.	TRBJ2-5	TRBV19	TGTGCCAGCGAAGACAGCGACCAGGAGACCCAGTACTTC	CASEDSDQETQYF
TRBD1	TRBJ1-5	TRBV29-1	TGCAGCGCAGGACAGGGCGTGGGGCCCCAGCATTTT	CSAGQGVGPQHF
.	TRBJ2-5	TRBV4-2	TGTGCCAGCAGCCCGGGGGAGACCCAGTACTTC	CASSPGETQYF
.	TRBJ2-7	TRBV25-1	TGTGCCAGCAGTGAATCTTCCCTCCGCTACGAGCAGTACTTC	CASSESSLRYEQYF
.	TRBJ1-6	TRBV5-1	TGCGCCAGCAGCTTGGGTACAGCGGGAAATTCACCCCTCCACTTT	CASSLGTAGNSPLHF
TRBD1	TRBJ2-1	TRBV5-1	TGCGCCAGTCTTGGACAGGGCAACAATGAGCAGTTCTTC	CASLGQGNNEQFF
.	TRBJ2-3	TRBV29-1	TGCAGCGTACTGGGACATAGCACAGATACGCAGTATTTT	CSVLGHSTDTQYF
TRBD1	TRBJ2-1	TRBV7-7	TGTGCCAGCAGCGCCGGGACAGAAGACAATGAGCAGTTCTTC	CASSAGTEDNEQFF
.	TRBJ2-2	TRBV6-1	TGTGCCAGCAGTGCAACTCCGAACACCGGGGAGCTGTTTTTT	CASSATPNTGELFF
.	TRBJ2-1	TRBV5-1	TGCGCCAGCAGCTTTCTACAGTCAAGCTCCTACAATGAGCAGTTCTTC	CASSFLQSSSYNEQFF
.	TRBJ1-2	TRBV5-1	TGCGCCAGCAGCTTGGCCGGGGGATATGGCTACACCTTC	CASSLAGGYGYTF
.	TRBJ2-1	TRBV28	TGTGCCAGCAGTTTTGGCAGTTTTATGACAAATGAGCAGTTCTTC	CASSFGSFMTNEQFF
TRBD2	TRBJ2-7	TRBV13	TGTGCCAGCACCGCGGGGGACGAGCAGTACTTC	CASTAGDEQYF
.	TRBJ2-5	TRBV27	TGTGCCAGCAGTTTCTCCGGGATAGGAGAGACCCAGTACTTC	CASSFSGIGETQYF
.	TRBJ1-1	TRBV5-1	TGCGCCAGCAGTTTACAGGATAACACTGAAGCTTTCTTT	CASSLQDNTEAFF
TRBD1	TRBJ2-3	TRBV27	TGTGCCACCGGGACAGGTTTTCAAGATACGCAGTATTTT	CATGTGFQDTQYF
.	TRBJ2-5	TRBV27	TGTGCCAGCAGTACAGGGACCACTTCCCAAGAGACCCAGTACTTC	CASSTGTTSQETQYF
TRBD1	TRBJ1-2	TRBV27	TGTGCCAGCAGTCCTACAGGGGTCGGCTACACCTTC	CASSPTGVGYTF
.	TRBJ1-1	TRBV18	TGTGCCAGCTCACCAATGAGTCTGAACACTGAAGCTTTCTTT	CASSPMSLNTEAFF
TRBD1	TRBJ2-3	TRBV4-2	TGTGCCAGCAGCCAAGGACAGGGAGATACGCAGTATTTT	CASSQGQGDTQYF
TRBD2	TRBJ2-1	TRBV7-3	TGTGCCAGCAGGGGGACTAGCGGGGGGTCGGTCAATGAGCAGTTCTTC	CASRGTSGGSVNEQFF
.	TRBJ1-1	TRBV25-1	TGTGCCAGCAACCGTGACAGTGACACTGAAGCTTTCTTT	CASNRDSDTEAFF
.	TRBJ1-2	TRBV9	TGTGCCAGCAGCGTCGGGACTGACGGCTACACCTTC	CASSVGTDGYTF
TRBD1	TRBJ1-2	TRBV4-1	TGCGCCAGCAGCCAAGAGACAGGGGGAGTGAGAGGCTACACCTTC	CASSQETGGVRGYTF
.	TRBJ2-5	TRBV15	TGTGCCACCAGCAGAGATTATAGCGAACAAGAGACCCAGTACTTC	CATSRDYSEQETQYF
TRBD1	TRBJ1-1	TRBV5-1	TGCGCCAGCAGCCATGGGACAGGGAACACTGAAGCTTTCTTT	CASSHGTGNTEAFF
.	TRBJ1-3	TRBV25-1	TGTGCCAGCAGTGATTTATACACCATATATTTT	CASSDLYTIYF
.	TRBJ1-1	TRBV7-9	TGTGCCAGCAGCGCTACAGGGACTGAAGCTTTCTTT	CASSATGTEAFF
.	TRBJ1-1	TRBV27	TGTGCCAGCAGTCCGTCGACCGGGACACCGGAACCTTTCTTT	CASSPSTGTPEPFF
TRBD2	TRBJ2-3	TRBV7-9	TGTGCCAGCAGACACCCGGGACTAGCGTCGCTCAAGTCCCCAGATACGCAGTATTTT	CASRHPGLASLKSPDTQYF
.	TRBJ1-2	TRBV6-5	TGTGCCAGCACCTTGGACCCCAATGGACTCTATGGCTACACCTTC	CASTLDPNGLYGYTF
TRBD2	TRBJ2-7	TRBV6-5	TGTGCCAGCAGGCCTACTAGCGCGAGCGCCTACGAGCAGTACTTC	CASRPTSASAYEQYF
TRBD2	TRBJ2-3	TRBV4-3	TGCGCCAGCAGCCAAGACGAGCGGGACACAGATACGCAGTATTTT	CASSQDERDTDTQYF
TRBD1	TRBJ1-1	TRBV19	TGTGCCAGTTGGGACAGGGGCACTGAAGCTTTCTTT	CASWDRGTEAFF
TRBD1	TRBJ2-7	TRBV4-1	TGCGCCAGCAGCACCTCACAGGGGGCCGTCTACGAGCAGTACTTC	CASSTSQGAVYEQYF
.	TRBJ1-2	TRBV9	TGTGCCAGCAGCGGACGGGGAGACTATGGCTACACCTTC	CASSGRGDYGYTF
.	TRBJ1-2	TRBV6-1	TGTGCCAGCAGTGATTTCAGGGTAAACGGCTACACCTTC	CASSDFRVNGYTF
TRBD2	TRBJ2-1	TRBV7-2	TGTGCCAGCAGCTGGGAGGCGCTAGCGGGGATCCCCCCCTATGAGCAGTTCTTC	CASSWEALAGIPPYEQFF
.	TRBJ1-2	TRBV6-6	TGTGCCAGCAGCCATAACTATGGCTACACCTTC	CASSHNYGYTF
TRBD2	TRBJ2-3	TRBV18	TGTGCCAGCTCACCATTAGCGGGGAGCACAGATACGCAGTATTTT	CASSPLAGSTDTQYF
TRBD1	TRBJ1-5	TRBV4-1	TGCGCCAGCAGCCTTCTATGGGACAGAAATAGCAATCAGCCCCAGCATTTT	CASSLLWDRNSNQPQHF
.	TRBJ1-1	TRBV19	TGTGCCAGTAGTATAGATGGGTTTGGAGGTCATAGGACTGAAGCTTTCTTT	CASSIDGFGGHRTEAFF
.	TRBJ2-4	TRBV4-1	TGCGCCAGCAGCCCCCAGGGTCTAGCGACTGACATTCAGTACTTC	CASSPQGLATDIQYF
.	TRBJ2-4	TRBV6-1	TGTGCCAGCTCCGGGACAAACAAAAACATTCAGTACTTC	CASSGTNKNIQYF
.	TRBJ1-2	TRBV28	TGTGCCAGCAGTTTTTTAAACTATGGCTACACCTTC	CASSFLNYGYTF
.	TRBJ2-2	TRBV1	TGCACCAGCGCCCCCGGCGCGGGGGGCACCGGGGAGCTGTTTTTT	CTSAPGAGGTGELFF
TRBD1	TRBJ1-6	TRBV6-5	TGTGCCAGCACCCCCGGGACAGGGAATTCACCCCTCCACTTT	CASTPGTGNSPLHF
TRBD1	TRBJ1-6	TRBV5-1	TGCGCCAGCAGCGAAAGGACAGGGAGTTTCTCACCCCTCCACTTT	CASSERTGSFSPLHF
.	TRBJ2-5	TRBV4-3	TGCGCCAGCAGCCAAGATGGAGGGATGGGAGAGACCCAGTACTTC	CASSQDGGMGETQYF
.	TRBJ2-1	TRBV7-9	TGTGCCAGCAGCACTGGGGCGGTTGAGCAGTTCTTC	CASSTGAVEQFF
TRBD1	TRBJ1-5	TRBV9	TGTGCCAGCAGCGTAGGTATCGACAGGGACAATCAGCCCCAGCATTTT	CASSVGIDRDNQPQHF